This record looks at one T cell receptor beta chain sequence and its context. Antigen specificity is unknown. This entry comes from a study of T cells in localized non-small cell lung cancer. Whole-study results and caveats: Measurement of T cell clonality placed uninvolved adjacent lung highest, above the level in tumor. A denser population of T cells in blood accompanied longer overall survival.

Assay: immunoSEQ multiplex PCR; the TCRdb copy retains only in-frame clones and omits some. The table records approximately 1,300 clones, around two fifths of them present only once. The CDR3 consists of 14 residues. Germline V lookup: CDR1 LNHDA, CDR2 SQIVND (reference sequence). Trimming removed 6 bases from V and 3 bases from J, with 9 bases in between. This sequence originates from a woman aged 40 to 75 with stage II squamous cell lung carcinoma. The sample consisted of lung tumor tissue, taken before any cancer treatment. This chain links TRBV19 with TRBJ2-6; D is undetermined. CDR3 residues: CASRVRNGANVLTF. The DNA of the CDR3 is TGTGCCAGTAGGGTCAGGAATGGGGCCAACGTCCTGACTTTC.